Below are 15 T cell receptor beta chains sequenced from a single sample in a study of response to subunit inactivated influenza vaccine. TCRdb passed the RT-PCR reads through MiXCR, listing each CDR3 protein once. The sample has 500,000 to 600,000 distinct CDR3 sequences; 10% to 12% are singletons. The data were also submitted as part of a second study, on T cells expressing NK-cell markers. This second study says: 5'RACE template switching built TCR beta cDNA with unique molecular identifiers.

Sequencing used PBMCs from blood, obtained on the day of vaccination. The receptors here all came from a man in his forties or fifties who received an inactivated influenza vaccine.

This clonotype was observed a handful of times. J is TRBJ2-6 and V is TRBV27; TRBD1 matches at 11 bases. Germline V gives CDR1 MNHEY, CDR2 SMNVEV (reference sequence). J lost 0 bases, V lost 3 bases, and 1 base had no gene match. The CDR3 covers 17 residues. The CDR3 DNA is TGTGCCAGCAGTTTCGGGACAGGGGGCTCTGGGGCCAACGTCCTGACTTTC. It specifies CASSFGTGGSGANVLTF.

The sample holds one count of this clonotype. This chain connects TRBV19 to TRBJ2-1; 8 bases line up with TRBD2. The CDR3 runs to 14 residues. J lost 9 bases, V lost 1 base, and 5 bases had no gene match. The germline gives CDR1 LNHDA, CDR2 SQIVND (reference sequence). DNA of the CDR3: TGTGCCAGTAGTATAGCGGGAGGGCCTTTTGAGCAGTTCTTC. Translated: CASSIAGGPFEQFF.

The chain uses TRBV12-3 or TRBV12-4 and TRBJ2-1; D is possibly TRBD2 (6 bases). The J call is uncertain, as TRBJ2-7 better fits the DNA end. The CDR3 extends over 11 amino acids. CDR3 region: CASREGSEQYF. The CDR3 bases are TGTGCCAGCAGGGAGGGAAGTGAGCAGTACTTC.

In its sample, this clonotype was seen a few times. The chain uses TRBV3-1 and TRBJ1-6; D gene uncertain. V dropped 2 bases and J dropped 6 bases, with 5 bases sitting between them. This CDR3 region has 13 residues. Looked up from germline, CDR1 is LGHDT and CDR2 is YNNKEL (reference sequence). The CDR3 sequence is CASSQTVNSPLHF. The CDR3 bases are TGTGCCAGCAGCCAAACGGTTAATTCACCCCTCCACTTT.

This chain joins TRBV6-2 or TRBV6-3 and TRBJ2-2; D unresolved. This CDR3 has 12 residues. Germline V gives CDR1 MNHEY, CDR2 SVGEGT. The V gene lost 3 bases and the J gene lost 6 bases, with 5 bases spanning the gap. CDR3 in amino acids: CASSYRAGELFF. In DNA, the CDR3 is TGTGCCAGCAGTTATAGGGCCGGGGAGCTGTTTTTT.

The chain recombines TRBV29-1 with TRBJ2-7; 11 bases map to TRBD2. The ends lost 7 bases at V and 5 bases at J; junction bases unmatched: 4. The germline V gene has CDR1 SQVTM and CDR2 ANQGSEA. The CDR3 is 12 amino acids. Here the CDR3 DNA reads TGCAGCGGTTTAGCGGGAGGGGACGAGCAGTACTTC. Encoded protein: CSGLAGGDEQYF.

The chain uses TRBV9 and TRBJ2-3, with 9 bases lining up with TRBD2. V was clipped by 0 bases and J by 3 bases; unmatched bases: 8. Germline loops: CDR1 SGDLS, CDR2 YYNGEE. This CDR3 has 17 amino acids. This CDR3 reads CASSVAPSGKGTDTQYF. As DNA, the CDR3 is TGTGCCAGCAGCGTAGCCCCTAGCGGGAAGGGTACAGATACGCAGTATTTT.

The rearrangement uses TRBV21-1 and TRBJ2-1; no check of the table's D call, TRBD1, against the DNA was made. TRBV21-1 corresponds to a pseudogene. The CDR3 runs to 15 residues. The CDR3 DNA reads TGTGCCAGCAGCAGTTGCGCGGGACGCTACAATGAGCAGTTCTTC. Its translation: CASSSCAGRYNEQFF.

This clonotype was seen more than once but under ten times. This chain connects TRBV4-1 to TRBJ1-3; D unclear. There are 15 residues in the CDR3. The V gene's germline CDR1 is MGHRA and CDR2 YSYEKL. Trimming took off 1 base at V and 0 bases at J, with 7 bases between the two ends. CDR3 nucleotides: TGCGCCAGCAGCCAAGTTTGGGCCTCTGGAAACACCATATATTTT. Protein product: CASSQVWASGNTIYF.

The table lists this clonotype with a few counts. The V and J genes are TRBV4-3 and TRBJ2-2; the D gene is possibly TRBD1 (6 bases). This CDR3 has 15 residues. V shed 3 bases and J shed 6 bases, with 14 bases lying between them. Germline CDR1 LGHNA, CDR2 YSLEER. CDR3 sequence reads: CASSQSRGRSGELFF. DNA for the CDR3: TGCGCCAGCAGCCAGAGCAGGGGAAGGTCCGGGGAGCTGTTTTTT.

The chain joins TRBV20-1 to TRBJ2-5; D uncertain. The CDR3 is made up of 11 amino acids. Trimming left V 4 bases short and J 2 bases short, with 5 bases between. The germline CDR1 and CDR2 sequences are DFQATT and SNEGSKA (reference sequence). The DNA for the CDR3 is TGCAGTGCTAACACACAAGAGACCCAGTACTTC. It encodes CSANTQETQYF.

This clonotype occurred a few times. The CDR3 loop reads CAISIDILGYTF. The CDR3 DNA follows: TGTGCCATCAGCATTGACATTTTGGGCTACACCTTC. The rearrangement joins TRBV10-3 to TRBJ1-2; D remains ambiguous. The germline V gene encodes CDR1 ENHRY and CDR2 SYGVKD. The CDR3 totals 12 residues. Trimming pared 6 bases from V and 8 bases from J, leaving 13 bases between.

This clonotype occurred a few times. The CDR3: CSALVEGGGSYNEQFF. In DNA, the CDR3 is TGCAGTGCCTTAGTAGAGGGGGGGGGCTCCTACAATGAGCAGTTCTTC. The V gene is TRBV20-1, the J gene TRBJ2-1; perhaps TRBD2 as D (7 bases). This CDR3 spans 16 amino acids. The germline V gene encodes CDR1 DFQATT and CDR2 SNEGSKA (reference sequence). Trimming removed 6 bases from V and 0 bases from J, with 18 bases in between.

This clonotype occurred many times. The chain is built from TRBV6-2 or TRBV6-3 and TRBJ2-5; 10 nucleotides line up with TRBD1. Germline V gives CDR1 MNHEY, CDR2 SVGEGT. V lost 2 bases and J lost 7; bases outside the gene matches: 10. The CDR3 spans 16 residues. CDR3 in amino acids: CASSYRDRGRGVTQYF. In nucleotides, the CDR3 is TGTGCCAGCAGTTACCGTGACAGGGGGCGAGGAGTGACCCAGTACTTC.

The rearrangement links TRBV11-2 to TRBJ2-5, with 8 bases identical to TRBD1. The V gene's germline CDR1 is SGHAT and CDR2 FQNNGV. Trimming cost V 0 bases and J 5 bases; bases outside gene matches: 5. The CDR3 has 15 amino acids. The CDR3 is CASSLDYRGAETQYF. CDR3 in DNA: TGTGCCAGCAGCTTAGACTACAGGGGGGCGGAGACCCAGTACTTC.